The rows below give T cell receptor beta chains drawn from one sample of a study of blood T cell repertoires in COVID-19. Clones were sequenced by immunoSEQ multiplex PCR, and TCRdb holds only the in-frame ones, with some missing. The sample has hundreds of thousands of clones; nearly 90% are singletons. Sequencing used peripheral blood. The receptor set was obtained from a human donor in a cohort sampled during active COVID-19. The CDR3 runs from the conserved cysteine through the conserved F or W. Fields, in order: J gene, D gene, clone size, CDR3 length, V gene, CDR3 protein, CDR3 DNA. The D gene is left open where the match is weak. Size values are once, few and many counts, or a class for expanded clones, and some rows have none.

>TRBJ2-7|TRBD1|-|15|TRBV4-3
CASSRDRGHLYEQYF
TGCGCCAGCTCCCGGGACAGGGGGCACCTCTACGAGCAGTACTTC
>TRBJ1-3|-|-|13|TRBV12-3/TRBV12-4
CASSLPPGNTIYF
TGTGCCAGCAGTCTTCCCCCCGGGAACACCATATATTTT
>TRBJ2-7|TRBD1|-|14|TRBV7-9
CASSSSTGVYEQYF
TGTGCCAGCAGCTCGTCGACAGGGGTGTACGAGCAGTACTTC
>TRBJ1-4|TRBD1|-|17|TRBV3-1/TRBV3-2
CASSHNTPGQLNEKLFF
TGTGCCAGCAGCCATAACACCCCGGGACAGCTTAATGAAAAACTGTTTTTT
>TRBJ2-5|-|-|15|TRBV27
CASRIHSQGMETQYF
TGTGCCAGCAGGATACACTCTCAGGGGATGGAGACCCAGTACTTC
>TRBJ1-5|TRBD1|-|15|TRBV20-1
CSASHSGRGNQPQHF
TGCAGTGCTAGTCATTCGGGCAGGGGGAATCAGCCCCAGCATTTT
>TRBJ1-4|-|-|15|TRBV6-5
CASSPKTGANEKLFF
TGTGCCAGCAGTCCCAAGACGGGTGCTAATGAAAAACTGTTTTTT
>TRBJ2-3|TRBD1|few|15|TRBV5-1
CASSLRTGHTDTQYF
TGCGCCAGCAGCTTGAGGACAGGGCACACAGATACGCAGTATTTT
>TRBJ1-1|-|-|13|TRBV19
CASSQGRSTEAFF
TGTGCCAGTAGTCAGGGAAGGAGCACTGAAGCTTTCTTT
>TRBJ2-7|-|-|14|TRBV9
CASSARRTYGEQYF
TGTGCCAGCAGCGCCCGCCGGACTTACGGCGAGCAGTACTTC
>TRBJ1-1|-|-|15|TRBV19
CASSTQRELDTEAFF
TGTGCCAGTAGTACCCAGCGGGAATTGGACACTGAAGCTTTCTTT
>TRBJ2-3|TRBD2|-|17|TRBV6-2/TRBV6-3
CASSHPGLAGAADTQYF
TGTGCCAGCAGTCACCCGGGACTAGCGGGGGCCGCAGATACGCAGTATTTT
>TRBJ2-2|TRBD2|-|15|TRBV6-5
CASSYGGGASGELFF
TGTGCCAGCAGTTACGGCGGGGGGGCCTCCGGGGAGCTGTTTTTT
>TRBJ1-2|-|-|17|TRBV10-3
CAISDTGESGPNYGYTF
TGTGCCATCAGTGACACCGGGGAGTCGGGTCCTAACTATGGCTACACCTTC
>TRBJ2-7|TRBD2|-|14|TRBV6-6
CASRPTSGGYEQYF
TGTGCCAGCAGACCCACTAGCGGGGGCTACGAGCAGTACTTC
>TRBJ2-1|-|few|18|TRBV12-1
CASSRSGAGGISYNEQFF
TGTGCCAGCAGCCGTTCAGGGGCGGGGGGAATCTCCTACAATGAGCAGTTCTTC
>TRBJ1-5|-|-|13|TRBV19
CATSRDKNQPQHF
TGTGCCACCTCCCGGGACAAAAATCAGCCCCAGCATTTT
>TRBJ1-2|TRBD1|-|17|TRBV7-9
CASSLDGTGGGGYGYTF
TGTGCCAGCAGCTTAGATGGGACAGGGGGAGGAGGCTATGGCTACACCTTC
>TRBJ1-2|-|-|12|TRBV12-3/TRBV12-4
CASSTGRVGYTF
TGTGCCAGCAGTACAGGGAGGGTTGGCTACACCTTC
>TRBJ2-3|TRBD1|-|16|TRBV24-1
CATSAPGQGASDTQYF
TGTGCCACCAGTGCCCCGGGACAGGGGGCATCAGATACGCAGTATTTT
>TRBJ1-5|-|-|14|TRBV28
CASSQQGVVQPQHF
TGTGCCAGCAGTCAACAGGGAGTCGTGCAGCCCCAGCATTTT
>TRBJ1-1|TRBD1|-|13|TRBV19
CASSGTVNTEAFF
TGTGCCAGTTCCGGGACAGTGAACACTGAAGCTTTCTTT
>TRBJ2-5|TRBD1|-|16|TRBV4-1
CASSQDLTGGQETQYF
TGCGCCAGCAGCCAAGATCTGACAGGGGGCCAAGAGACCCAGTACTTC
>TRBJ2-6|TRBD1|-|16|TRBV4-1
CASSPGTGVGANVLTF
TGCGCCAGCAGCCCCGGGACAGGGGTTGGGGCCAACGTCCTGACTTTC
>TRBJ2-7|TRBD1|few|17|TRBV10-1
CASSDHTPGQGWYEQYF
TGCGCCAGCAGTGACCACACTCCGGGACAGGGCTGGTACGAGCAGTACTTC
>TRBJ1-2|TRBD1|-|13|TRBV5-1
CASSDRVGYGYTF
TGCGCCAGCAGTGACAGGGTAGGCTATGGCTACACCTTC
>TRBJ1-6|TRBD1|once|16|TRBV28
CASSFDRGPYNSPLHF
TGTGCCAGCAGTTTTGACAGGGGGCCCTATAATTCACCCCTCCACTTT
>TRBJ1-2|-|-|15|TRBV2
CASSRESRGTYGYTF
TGTGCCAGCAGTCGCGAATCCAGGGGAACCTATGGCTACACCTTC
>TRBJ2-5|-|-|13|TRBV12-3/TRBV12-4
CASSLAQPETQYF
TGTGCCAGCAGTTTGGCACAGCCAGAGACCCAGTACTTC
>TRBJ2-7|TRBD2|-|14|TRBV27
CASSASGGRYEQYF
TGTGCCAGCAGTGCTAGCGGGGGGCGGTACGAGCAGTACTTC
>TRBJ2-7|-|-|15|TRBV5-6
CASSIRSGQAYEQYF
TGTGCCAGCAGCATCCGGTCCGGACAAGCCTACGAGCAGTACTTC
>TRBJ1-1|-|-|11|TRBV29-1
CSVARDTEAFF
TGCAGCGTTGCCCGCGACACTGAAGCTTTCTTT
>TRBJ2-1|-|-|12|TRBV10-3
CSTEGGDNEQFF
TGTTCAACCGAGGGGGGGGATAATGAGCAGTTCTTC
>TRBJ2-7|-|-|14|TRBV27
CASSTLGRGNEQYF
TGTGCCAGCAGTACCCTAGGGAGAGGGAACGAGCAGTACTTC
>TRBJ1-2|-|-|13|TRBV19
CASGRDIDYGYTF
TGTGCCAGTGGCCGGGACATCGACTATGGCTACACCTTC
>TRBJ2-7|-|-|13|TRBV6-5
CASRGPGTGEQYF
TGTGCCAGCAGAGGGCCGGGCACGGGGGAGCAGTACTTC
>TRBJ1-1|-|few|11|TRBV19
CASSIVTEAFF
TGTGCCAGTAGTATAGTAACTGAAGCTTTCTTT
>TRBJ1-4|-|-|15|TRBV19
CASSIRTDGNEKLFF
TGTGCCAGTAGTATCCGAACAGATGGTAATGAAAAACTGTTTTTT
>TRBJ1-5|-|-|14|TRBV18
CASSPGLGNQPQHF
TGTGCCAGCTCACCGGGCCTCGGCAATCAGCCCCAGCATTTT
>TRBJ1-3|-|-|16|TRBV28
CASSPTTGGPGNTIYF
TGTGCCAGCAGTCCGACCACCGGAGGTCCTGGAAACACCATATATTTT
>TRBJ2-6|-|-|16|TRBV21-1
CASSTRQGPGANVLTF
TGTGCCAGCAGCACACGACAGGGTCCCGGGGCCAACGTCCTGACTTTC
>TRBJ2-7|TRBD1|-|13|TRBV4-3
CASGSGQPYEQYF
TGCGCCAGCGGTTCGGGACAGCCCTACGAGCAGTACTTC
>TRBJ1-1|-|once|15|TRBV19
CASSITRQVNTEAFF
TGTGCCAGTAGTATCACCCGGCAGGTGAACACTGAAGCTTTCTTT
>TRBJ1-3|TRBD1|-|16|TRBV11-2
CASSPPPPTGGNTIYF
TGTGCCAGCAGCCCACCGCCCCCGACAGGGGGAAACACCATATATTTT
>TRBJ1-5|TRBD1|few|16|TRBV7-9
CASNPGQGMSNQPQHF
TGTGCCAGCAACCCGGGACAGGGGATGAGCAATCAGCCCCAGCATTTT
>TRBJ2-3|-|-|14|TRBV7-2
CASSAMTSTDTQYF
TGTGCCAGCAGCGCCATGACTAGCACAGATACGCAGTATTTT
>TRBJ1-2|-|-|16|TRBV7-6
CASSRGGVLKDYGYTF
TGTGCCAGCAGCCGGGGGGGCGTCCTCAAGGACTATGGCTACACCTTC
>TRBJ1-1|TRBD1|-|15|TRBV19
CASSIRGTGGTEAFF
TGTGCCAGTAGTATTAGGGGGACAGGGGGAACTGAAGCTTTCTTT
>TRBJ2-7|TRBD1|-|14|TRBV19
CATTPGGEAYEQYF
TGTGCCACAACTCCAGGGGGCGAAGCCTACGAGCAGTACTTC